The rows below give T cell receptor beta chains drawn from one sample of a study of read filtering for tumor transcriptome and immune sequencing. TCRdb fed the reads into MiXCR, producing one record per CDR3 protein. Here the sample spans about 46,000 distinct CDR3 sequences, about an eighth being singletons. Sequenced input: a population of CD138-negative cells sorted from bone marrow. The receptors stem from a donor at least 40 years old with multiple myeloma. Each CDR3 is given with its conserved first and last residue. Fields, in order: V gene, J gene, CDR3 protein.

TRBV5-4	TRBJ2-3	CASSLPSADTQYF
TRBV10-3	TRBJ1-1	CAISALNTEAFF
TRBV6-2/TRBV6-3	TRBJ2-7	CASSFRSYEQYF
TRBV11-1	TRBJ1-4	CASSSRTGPEKLFF
TRBV12-3/TRBV12-4	TRBJ2-6	CASSPPAFSGANVLTF
TRBV7-3	TRBJ2-1	CASSRDGKTYNEQFF
TRBV7-9	TRBJ2-5	CASSLERGIPLGETQYF
TRBV20-1	TRBJ1-5	CSALQPNQPQHF
TRBV19	TRBJ1-5	CASSIEGGVRLDQPQHF
TRBV5-5	TRBJ1-4	CASSLYGSEKLFF
TRBV7-9	TRBJ1-1	CASSPHRGRFTAEAFF
TRBV28	TRBJ2-3	CASSLYSGGSTDTQYF
TRBV20-1	TRBJ2-1	CSARVSGSRSYNEQFF
TRBV5-4	TRBJ2-3	CASSFRISGRTDTQYF
TRBV3-1	TRBJ1-1	CASSQGRTEAFF
TRBV27	TRBJ2-7	CASSLLAASSYEQYF
TRBV12-3/TRBV12-4	TRBJ2-1	CASSFGTSGRDPSYNEQFF
TRBV6-1	TRBJ1-1	CASSEMVKGEAFF
TRBV28	TRBJ2-7	CASSSNLIRDRDYEQYF
TRBV11-3	TRBJ2-2	CASRRSANTGELFF
TRBV7-6	TRBJ1-1	CASSHLKQGVDTEAFF
TRBV6-6	TRBJ2-5	CASSYALVSQETQYF
TRBV11-3	TRBJ1-5	CASSLGGDRPQHF
TRBV20-1	TRBJ1-3	CSASPGGSGNTIYF
TRBV5-1	TRBJ2-7	CASSQIAGEDEQYF
TRBV6-2/TRBV6-3	TRBJ1-1	CASSYDNRQGQPTEAFF
TRBV20-1	TRBJ2-1	CSASRAGVGYNEQFF
TRBV7-2	TRBJ2-4	CASSYRTGKNIQYF
TRBV18	TRBJ2-1	CASSPSGSVTFF
TRBV6-5	TRBJ2-6	CASSRRGQGETGANVLTF
TRBV11-2	TRBJ2-3	CASSRTSPTDTQYF
TRBV27	TRBJ2-7	CASSLSSGRKYEQYF
TRBV3-1	TRBJ2-3	CASSPDSDTQYF
TRBV4-2	TRBJ2-3	CASSQDLEGFSTDTQYF
TRBV4-1	TRBJ1-1	CASSPRGRNTEAFF
TRBV29-1	TRBJ2-1	CSVGLINNEQFF
TRBV7-2	TRBJ2-1	CASRAIAGRSDEQFF
TRBV29-1	TRBJ2-3	CSVEDLSVEGRDTQYF
TRBV6-4	TRBJ2-2	CATRASGNTGELFF
TRBV7-9	TRBJ2-3	CASSLAGSGDTQYF
TRBV5-4	TRBJ2-3	CASSLAGSGTDTQYF
TRBV12-3/TRBV12-4	TRBJ1-1	CASSPTGGGTEAFF
TRBV12-3/TRBV12-4	TRBJ2-1	CASHWGGCNEQFF
TRBV28	TRBJ1-1	CASSTGTNMNTEAFF
TRBV28	TRBJ2-1	CASSFRLAGTYNEQFF
TRBV29-1	TRBJ2-1	CSSYGGYNEQFF
TRBV24-1	TRBJ2-2	CATSSDMRELFF
TRBV12-3/TRBV12-4	TRBJ1-5	CASSYGGGPQHF
TRBV20-1	TRBJ2-2	CSAKRQGRVTGELFF
TRBV3-1	TRBJ2-7	CASSQGVGTYEQYF
TRBV10-3	TRBJ2-7	CAISSSTGSGNEQYF
TRBV29-1	TRBJ2-5	CSVLIWTAQETQYF
TRBV27	TRBJ2-1	CASSTGTSGSEQFF
TRBV6-2/TRBV6-3	TRBJ2-1	CASFQTGSSYNEQLF
TRBV29-1	TRBJ1-1	CSVDVGLNTEAFF